Listed here are 28 T cell receptor beta chains from one sample, sequenced in a study of T-cell reconstitution after alpha-beta-depleted transplantation in children. The TCRbeta library was prepared with unique molecular identifiers. Each CDR3 protein gets one entry after TCRdb re-called the PCR reads with MiXCR. The sample contains 500,000 to 650,000 distinct CDR3 sequences, around 10% of which appear only once. The sample here was PBMCs, mostly from graft donor cells, taken 180 days after TCRalphabeta/CD19-depleted stem cell transplant. Receptor source: a female patient aged 2 to 10 who had a stem cell transplant for aplastic anemia, so the T cells may come from the graft donor.

The gene calls are TRBV7-8 and TRBJ1-2; no reliable D call. Germline V gives CDR1 SGHVS, CDR2 FQNEAQ. This CDR3 region has 14 residues. Trimming removed 1 base at V and 3 bases at J, with 9 bases between. DNA of the CDR3: TGTGCCAGCAGCTTAGAGCGCGGTCACTATGGCTACACCTTC. The encoded protein is CASSLERGHYGYTF.

This clonotype was recorded a few times. The V and J genes are TRBV20-1 and TRBJ2-1, with 11 nucleotides matching TRBD2. V lost 3 bases and J lost 15; bases outside the gene matches: 16. CDR1 DFQATT and CDR2 SNEGSKA come from the germline V gene (reference sequence). The CDR3 sequence is 15 residues long. The CDR3 bases are TGCAGTGCTAGCGGCCGGATACTAGCGGGAGCCCCGTCGTTCTTC. It translates to CSASGRILAGAPSFF.

The chain is built from TRBV20-1 and TRBJ2-1; TRBD2 is a possible D gene (5 bases). V was cut by 7 bases and J by 0 bases, with 13 bases left in between. Germline CDR1 is DFQATT and CDR2 is SNEGSKA (reference sequence). This CDR3 region has 14 residues. CDR3 bases: TGCAGTGTGTTGAGCGGTAGCTCCTACAATGAGCAGTTCTTC. This encodes CSVLSGSSYNEQFF.

There are a few counts of this clonotype. The rearrangement joins TRBV7-2 to TRBJ2-1; a weak D match, TRBD2 (5 bases). Germline CDR1 reads SGHTA; CDR2 reads FQGNSA. The CDR3 has 16 amino acids. The germline V and J ends were trimmed by 2 bases and 5 bases, with 16 bases remaining between them. The CDR3 is CASSLSTRREHNEQFF. The CDR3 region has the DNA TGTGCCAGCAGCTTATCCACTAGAAGGGAACACAATGAGCAGTTCTTC.

This clonotype was seen at least ten times. The chain joins TRBV5-1 to TRBJ1-1; D unclear. Per germline, CDR1 SGHRS and CDR2 YFSETQ. Trimming pared 4 bases from V and 1 base from J, leaving 8 bases between. The CDR3 runs 13 residues. The CDR3 sequence: CASSTDTNTEAFF. In DNA form, the CDR3 reads TGCGCCAGCAGCACCGACACGAACACTGAAGCTTTCTTT.

This clonotype was recorded a few times. This chain connects TRBV7-2 to TRBJ2-7, with D perhaps matching TRBD1 or TRBD2 (6 bases each). Trimming removed 0 bases at V and 0 bases at J, with 12 bases between. There are 16 residues in the CDR3. Germline V gene lookup returns CDR1 SGHTA and CDR2 FQGNSA. The CDR3 bases are TGTGCCAGCAGCTTAGCAGTTGGGGGGCTCTCCTACGAGCAGTACTTC. Protein: CASSLAVGGLSYEQYF.

The J gene is TRBJ1-1, the V gene TRBV7-9; D ambiguous. This CDR3 is 13 amino acids long. Germline V gene data show CDR1 as SEHNR and CDR2 as FQNEAQ (reference sequence). V lost 5 bases and J 5 bases, leaving 12 bases between the germline ends. The CDR3, as DNA: TGTGCCAGCAGCATCCCCCTGGAAACTGAAGCTTTCTTT. It translates to CASSIPLETEAFF.

This rearrangement joins TRBV7-9 to TRBJ2-5; D call uncertain. The CDR3 has 15 residues. Germline V CDR1 and CDR2: SEHNR, FQNEAQ (reference sequence). With 3 bases removed from V and 1 base from J, the gap between germline ends came to 12 bases. CDR3 residues: CASSLDGLVQETQYF. The CDR3 nucleotides are TGTGCCAGCAGCTTGGATGGCCTAGTCCAAGAGACCCAGTACTTC. The entire variable domain, with the rest obtained from reference TRBV7-9 and TRBJ2-5, is as follows: DTGVSQNPRHKITKRGQNVTFRCDPISEHNRLYWYRQTLGQGPEFLTYFQNEAQLEKSRLLSDRFSAERPKGSFSTLEIQRTEQGDSAMYLCASSLDGLVQETQYFGPGTRLLVL.

The V call is TRBV12-3 or TRBV12-4, the J call TRBJ2-2; D not resolved. Trimming removed 2 bases from V and 8 bases from J, with 9 bases in between. The CDR3 spans 13 residues. The CDR3 protein is CASSLLASGELFF. Here the CDR3 DNA reads TGTGCCAGCAGTTTATTAGCTTCTGGGGAGCTGTTTTTT.

The chain employs TRBV7-9 and TRBJ2-7; perhaps TRBD2 as D (7 bases). CDR3 length: 14 residues. The V and J ends lost 1 base and 6 bases respectively, with 13 bases between them. Germline V CDR1 and CDR2: SEHNR, FQNEAQ (reference sequence). CDR3 in DNA: TGTGCCAGCAGCTTAGACAGGGAGGGGCGCGAGCAGTACGTC. Encoded protein: CASSLDREGREQYV.

This rearrangement joins TRBV19 to TRBJ1-2, with D possibly being TRBD1 (5 bases). V shed 7 bases and J shed 8 bases, with 26 bases lying between them. From germline, CDR1 is LNHDA and CDR2 SQIVND (reference sequence). The CDR3 spans 16 residues. CDR3 sequence reads: CASTNGGSGGVQGYTF. The DNA for the CDR3 is TGTGCCAGTACCAATGGGGGGTCTGGAGGGGTCCAGGGCTACACCTTC.

This clonotype was found many times. The CDR3 region has the DNA TGTGCCAGCAGCTTACCTAGCGGGAGGAACAATGAGCAGTTCTTC. It is translated as CASSLPSGRNNEQFF. The J gene is TRBJ2-1, the V gene TRBV7-3; 11 positions agree with TRBD2. Trimming took 2 bases from V and 5 from J; bases not matched to a gene: 2. The CDR3 consists of 15 residues. Germline V gene data show CDR1 as SGHTA and CDR2 as FQGTGA. Filled out from reference TRBV7-3 and TRBJ2-1, the complete variable domain reads GAGVSQTPSNKVTEKGKYVELRCDPISGHTALYWYRQSLGQGPEFLIYFQGTGAADDSGLPNDRFFAVRPEGSVSTLKIQRTERGDSAVYLCASSLPSGRNNEQFFGPGTRLTVL.

The chain is built from TRBV5-1 and TRBJ1-4, with 8 bases aligning to TRBD1. CDR1 and CDR2 from the germline V gene are SGHRS and YFSETQ. J lost 7 bases, V lost 3 bases, and 8 bases had no gene match. The CDR3 is 15 amino acids. The CDR3: CASSSQGALGEKLFF. In DNA, the CDR3 is TGCGCCAGCAGCTCTCAGGGGGCTTTGGGTGAAAAACTGTTTTTT.

The J gene is TRBJ2-7, the V gene TRBV24-1; 12 nucleotides agree with TRBD2. The germline CDR1 and CDR2 sequences are KGHDR and SFDVKD. The CDR3 covers 23 residues. V was clipped by 0 bases and J by 2 bases; unmatched bases: 22. CDR3 sequence (DNA): TGTGCCACCAGTGATTTGCTCCGCAGAATACTAGCGGGAGGACTTACTACCACCTACGAGCAGTACTTC. Translating gives CATSDLLRRILAGGLTTTYEQYF.

This clonotype was detected a few times. This chain uses TRBV9 with TRBJ2-1, with D maybe TRBD1 (6 bases). Germline V gene lookup returns CDR1 SGDLS and CDR2 YYNGEE. V was cut by 4 bases and J by 3 bases, with 14 bases left in between. The CDR3 covers 15 residues. In DNA, the CDR3 is TGTGCCAGCAGCCTTGGGGGACACCTCTACAATGAGCAGTTCTTC. As protein: CASSLGGHLYNEQFF.

Regarding this clonotype: Since a much larger clone is just one base distant, this may be a read error. The J gene is TRBJ2-1, the V gene TRBV12-5; 14 nucleotides match TRBD2. Germline loops: CDR1 LGHNT, CDR2 FRNRAP. This CDR3 region has 19 residues. The DNA of the CDR3 is TGTGCTAGTCGTTTGTCTGGGACTAGCGGGAGTTGGTCCTACAATGAGCAGTTCTTC. Translation: CASRLSGTSGSWSYNEQFF.

This clonotype was counted ten times or more. This chain uses TRBV7-2 with TRBJ1-1; 10 positions match TRBD1. The V gene end was trimmed by 5 bases and the J gene end by 5 bases; junction bases not matched to a gene: 5. From germline, CDR1 is SGHTA and CDR2 FQGNSA. The CDR3 sequence is 14 residues long. CDR3 bases: TGTGCCAGCAGCCCGGACAGGGGGGGGACTGAAGCTTTCTTT. This encodes CASSPDRGGTEAFF.

The chain uses TRBV5-1 and TRBJ1-1; D is perhaps TRBD1 (6 bases). The CDR3 covers 14 residues. Germline values: CDR1 SGHRS, CDR2 YFSETQ. V gave up 2 bases and J gave up 1 base, with 9 bases separating them. CDR3 amino acids: CASSFRGQNTEAFF. Written as DNA, the CDR3 is TGCGCCAGCAGCTTCCGGGGACAGAACACTGAAGCTTTCTTT.

This clonotype appeared a few times. The CDR3 spells CSAREEGMRVSSYEQYV. The DNA of the CDR3 is TGCAGTGCTAGAGAGGAGGGCATGCGGGTGAGCTCCTACGAGCAGTACGTC. The chain carries TRBV20-1 and TRBJ2-7; possibly TRBD2 for D (6 bases). Germline CDR1 is DFQATT and CDR2 is SNEGSKA (reference sequence). Trimming took 0 bases from V and 0 from J, leaving 18 bases between them. The CDR3 runs to 17 residues.

Only a few counts were recorded for this clonotype. The chain combines TRBV13 with TRBJ2-3; 16 bases line up with TRBD2. Germline V gene lookup returns CDR1 PRHDT and CDR2 FYEKMQ (reference sequence). Germline trimming cut 8 bases from V and 0 bases from J; bases unmatched to any gene: 20. The CDR3 is made up of 22 amino acids. CDR3 protein: CASARWMPLGLAGGPSTDTQYF. The CDR3 DNA follows: TGTGCCAGCGCTCGCTGGATGCCCCTGGGACTAGCGGGAGGGCCTAGCACAGATACGCAGTATTTT.

The chain combines TRBV6-2 or TRBV6-3 with TRBJ2-1; D not resolved. This CDR3 is built from 20 residues. Germline CDR1 and CDR2: MNHEY and SVGEGT. V dropped 0 bases and J dropped 0 bases, with 21 bases sitting between them. The CDR3 DNA reads TGTGCCAGCAGTTACTCGAGTTGGGCAGGCGAACCCTTCTCCTACAATGAGCAGTTCTTC. It yields the protein CASSYSSWAGEPFSYNEQFF.

This clonotype has more than one count but fewer than ten. This sequence joins TRBV2 and TRBJ1-2; 7 bases align to TRBD1. CDR3 length equals 16 residues. V gave up 6 bases and J gave up 0 bases; unmatched junction bases: 10. Germline V gives CDR1 SNHLY, CDR2 FYNNEI. The CDR3 spells CASRERLGQSNYGYTF. The DNA of the CDR3 is TGTGCCAGCAGGGAGAGGTTGGGACAGTCTAACTATGGCTACACCTTC.

Turning to this clonotype: It may be a read error: a sequence one base away is much more abundant. The rearrangement joins TRBV24-1 to TRBJ2-1, with D unresolved. V dropped 0 bases and J dropped 7 bases, with 12 bases sitting between them. Per germline, CDR1 KGHDR and CDR2 SFDVKD. The CDR3 runs 15 residues. This CDR3 reads CATSDLHPTGNEQFF. The DNA of the CDR3 is TGTGCCACCAGTGATTTGCATCCGACTGGGAATGAGCAGTTCTTC.

The J gene is TRBJ2-7, the V gene TRBV20-1; TRBD2 might be the D (6 bases). The CDR3 is 13 residues long. Trimming took 1 base from V and 3 from J, leaving 10 bases between them. CDR1 and CDR2 from the germline V gene are DFQATT and SNEGSKA (reference sequence). The CDR3 spells CSARGTTYYEQYF. CDR3 nucleotides: TGCAGTGCTAGAGGGACTACTTACTACGAGCAGTACTTC.

The table lists this clonotype with a few counts. V usage is TRBV7-9 and J usage is TRBJ2-1; D is perhaps TRBD1 (5 bases). The ends were cut back, 3 bases at V and 5 bases at J, with 14 bases in the middle. Germline V gene lookup returns CDR1 SEHNR and CDR2 FQNEAQ (reference sequence). The CDR3 has 15 amino acids. CDR3 bases: TGTGCCAGCAGCTTCGGACACCTATTTGACAATGAGCAGTTCTTC. Encoded protein: CASSFGHLFDNEQFF. The full variable domain, its missing parts supplied by reference TRBV7-9 and TRBJ2-1, is DTGVSQNPRHKITKRGQNVTFRCDPISEHNRLYWYRQTLGQGPEFLTYFQNEAQLEKSRLLSDRFSAERPKGSFSTLEIQRTEQGDSAMYLCASSFGHLFDNEQFFGPGTRLTVL.

In its sample, this clonotype was seen a few times. The gene calls are TRBV4-3 and TRBJ2-1; tentative D call: TRBD1 (5 bases). CDR1 is LGHNA and CDR2 is YSLEER in the germline V gene. Trimming left V 0 bases short and J 2 bases short, with 11 bases between. This CDR3 has 16 amino acids. The CDR3 is CASSQDGAEPYNEQFF. In DNA, the CDR3 is TGCGCCAGCAGCCAAGATGGGGCGGAGCCCTACAATGAGCAGTTCTTC.

This rearrangement joins TRBV4-3 to TRBJ1-1; D not certain. Trimming stripped 4 bases from V and 3 bases from J, with 12 bases between. Germline V CDR1 and CDR2: LGHNA, YSLEER. This CDR3 comprises 14 residues. CDR3 residues: CASSLIGSYTEAFF. In DNA, the CDR3 is TGCGCCAGCAGCCTGATAGGGTCGTACACTGAAGCTTTCTTT.

This chain connects TRBV7-9 to TRBJ1-4, with D maybe TRBD1 (5 bases). The CDR3 runs to 16 residues. V lost 5 bases, J lost 3 bases, and 16 bases lay in between. Germline values: CDR1 SEHNR, CDR2 FQNEAQ (reference sequence). Here the CDR3 reads CASSPRRGGANEKLFF. CDR3 bases: TGTGCCAGCAGCCCTAGAAGGGGAGGGGCTAATGAAAAACTGTTTTTT.